One sample yielded the 8 T cell receptor beta chains listed below, sequenced in a study of cytomegalovirus exposure and HLA in healthy donors (dated by TCRdb to about 2017). Library method: the immunoSEQ multiplex PCR assay. For the multiplex PCR, a mixture combining 60 forward primers for TCR Vbeta segments and 13 reverse primers for TCR Jbeta segments was used. TCRdb limited this immuneACCESS table to in-frame rearrangements with V and J called. A share of clones is missing; checked studies link under half to unresolved V genes, and the rest is unexplained. This sample holds 100,000 to 150,000 clones; 75% to 85% were observed only once. Around 9.1% of the sample comes from the top ten. Material: PBMCs. These receptors originate from a woman aged 45-60 years in good health and CMV-seropositive.

CDR3 coding DNA: TGTGCCAGAAGCAGATCATCGGGACTAGCTTACGAGCAGTACTTC. It encodes CARSRSSGLAYEQYF. The chain couples TRBV5-3 to TRBJ2-7; 9 positions agree with TRBD2. TRBV5-3 carries the ORF label, with uncertain function. The CDR3 length is 15 residues. Losses at the gene ends were 4 bases for V and 4 bases for J; bases not matched to a gene: 9.

This chain uses TRBV5-6 with TRBJ1-5; 9 nucleotides match TRBD1. This CDR3 region has 16 residues. The germline V gene encodes CDR1 SGHDT and CDR2 YYEEEE. Germline trimming cut 6 bases from V and 5 bases from J; bases unmatched to any gene: 12. The CDR3: CASNRGGQGQDQPQHF. The CDR3 coding sequence is TGTGCCAGCAATCGAGGGGGACAGGGACAAGATCAGCCCCAGCATTTT.

The chain joins TRBV5-1 to TRBJ2-7, with D tentatively TRBD2 (6 bases). This CDR3 is 15 amino acids long. CDR1 and CDR2 from the germline V gene are SGHRS and YFSETQ. The ends were cut back, 3 bases at V and 0 bases at J, with 13 bases in the middle. The CDR3 protein is CASSSGPGGSYEQYF. The CDR3 nucleotides are TGCGCCAGCAGCTCGGGCCCCGGGGGCTCCTACGAGCAGTACTTC.

V usage is TRBV9 and J usage is TRBJ2-5; TRBD1 matches 9 bases. This CDR3 is built from 14 residues. Unmatched junction bases numbered 5, after V lost 3 bases and J lost 5 bases. Per the germline V gene, CDR1 is SGDLS and CDR2 is YYNGEE. The CDR3 nucleotides are TGTGCCAGCAGCGGCACAGGGGGCAGTGAGACCCAGTACTTC. Translated, it gives CASSGTGGSETQYF. Full variable domain (rest looked up from reference TRBV9 and TRBJ2-5): DSGVTQTPKHLITATGQRVTLRCSPRSGDLSVYWYQQSLDQGLQFLIQYYNGEERAKGNILERFSAQQFPDLHSELNLSSLELGDSALYFCASSGTGGSETQYFGPGTRLLVL.

This chain uses TRBV7-9 with TRBJ1-2; weak D call: TRBD1 (6 bases). The CDR3 length is 16 residues. V gave up 3 bases and J gave up 2 bases, with 16 bases separating them. Germline CDR1 reads SEHNR; CDR2 reads FQNEAQ (reference sequence). The CDR3 region has the DNA TGTGCCAGCAGCTTCACAGGGATTTGGGGAAACTATGGCTACACCTTC. Translation gives CASSFTGIWGNYGYTF.

The V gene is TRBV27, the J gene TRBJ2-5; no definite D call. The J call may be wrong; the DNA end is better matched by TRBJ2-7. The CDR3 is 16 amino acids. In germline, CDR1 is MNHEY, CDR2 SMNVEV (reference sequence). The DNA of the CDR3 is TGTGCCAGCAGTTTATCTCCGACTGGAAGCTCCTACGAGCAGTACTTC. Translation: CASSLSPTGSSYEQYF.

This clone showed up just a few times. The rearrangement uses TRBV15 and TRBJ1-4; D is uncertain. The germline V gene has CDR1 LNHNV and CDR2 YYDKDF (reference sequence). This CDR3 is built from 13 residues. V lost 8 bases to trimming and J lost 0 bases, with 7 bases between them. In DNA, the CDR3 is TGTGCCACCCGGGGTACAACTAATGAAAAACTGTTTTTT. Translated: CATRGTTNEKLFF.

V usage is TRBV2 and J usage is TRBJ1-2, with D hard to call. This CDR3 spans 11 amino acids. From germline, CDR1 is SNHLY and CDR2 FYNNEI. V lost 7 bases to trimming and J lost 5 bases, with 8 bases between them. CDR3 coding DNA: TGTGCCAGCACCAAGGAGTATGGCTACACCTTC. This translates into CASTKEYGYTF.